The clone carrying this TCR beta chain is termed medium-sized. This CDR3 comprises 16 residues. With 4 bases clipped from V and 3 bases from J, the junction kept 8 bases outside the gene matches. CDR1 is SGHRS and CDR2 is YFSETQ in the germline V gene. This entry is derived from a study of intratumoral heterogeneity in liver cancer. Tumour samples came from separate, distinct regions of the hepatocellular carcinoma nodule. No macroscopic necrosis or hemorrhage was seen in sampled areas. Clones were sequenced by immunoSEQ multiplex PCR, and TCRdb holds only the in-frame ones, with some missing. The profile shows roughly 3,600 clones, roughly 49% of them singletons.

The sequence was obtained from a man between 65 and 85 years old with hepatocellular carcinoma. The sequencing used tumor tissue, collected before any cancer treatment. The chain links TRBV5-1 to TRBJ2-1; 9 positions match TRBD2. The chain's CDR3 is CASSPGGTSSYNEQFF. DNA for the CDR3: TGCGCCAGCAGCCCGGGGGGGACTAGCAGCTACAATGAGCAGTTCTTC.